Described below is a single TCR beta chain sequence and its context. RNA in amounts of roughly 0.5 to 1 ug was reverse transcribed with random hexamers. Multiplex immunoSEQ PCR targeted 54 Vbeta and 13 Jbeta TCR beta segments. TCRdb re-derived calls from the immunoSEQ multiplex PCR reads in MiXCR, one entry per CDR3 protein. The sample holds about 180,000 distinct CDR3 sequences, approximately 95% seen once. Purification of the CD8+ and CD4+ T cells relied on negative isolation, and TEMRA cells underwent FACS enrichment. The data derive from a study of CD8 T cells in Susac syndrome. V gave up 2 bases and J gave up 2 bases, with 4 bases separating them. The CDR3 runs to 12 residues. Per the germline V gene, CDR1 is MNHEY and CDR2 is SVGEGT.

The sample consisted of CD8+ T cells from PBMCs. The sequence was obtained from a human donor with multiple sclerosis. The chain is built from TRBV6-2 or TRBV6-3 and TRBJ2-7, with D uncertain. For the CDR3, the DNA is TGTGCCAGCAGTTACGTCACCTACGAGCAGTACTTC. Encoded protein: CASSYVTYEQYF.